A single sample gave rise to the 25 T cell receptor beta chains below, sequenced in a study of graft-versus-host responses after intestinal transplantation. Profiling relied on immunoSEQ multiplex PCR, and the TCRdb table lists in-frame clones only, not all of them. This table holds some 27,000 clones, 85% to 95% found once. The sequenced sample was PBMCs, obtained 18 days after transplant. All receptors derive from a human patient who received an intestinal transplant, so some T cells may come from the graft donor.

This clone has only one observation. V and J are TRBV1 and TRBJ2-3; TRBD2, as called in the table, went unchecked against the DNA. TRBV1 constitutes a pseudogene. This CDR3 comprises 17 residues. The CDR3 loop reads CTSSRPGLGIPTDTQYF. The DNA of the CDR3 is TGCACCAGCAGCCGCCCGGGACTAGGGATCCCCACAGATACGCAGTATTTT.

This chain connects TRBV11-2 to TRBJ2-1; TRBD2 aligns across 9 bases. The CDR3 sequence is 16 residues long. In germline, CDR1 is SGHAT, CDR2 FQNNGV. The V segment lost 6 bases and the J segment 8 bases; nucleotides outside the gene matches: 14. CDR3 bases: TGTGCCAGCAGGTTGGGGGGTGCGGGGGGGCTGGATGAGCAGTTCTTC. Translated: CASRLGGAGGLDEQFF.

This chain connects TRBV6-5 to TRBJ2-1; D uncertain. Germline loops: CDR1 MNHEY, CDR2 SVGAGI. V was pared by 5 bases and J by 9 bases, with 14 bases between. The CDR3 contains 13 residues. The CDR3 DNA reads TGTGCCAGCAGTGAGACGAGACACCCTGAGCAGTTCTTC. It encodes CASSETRHPEQFF.

On this clone: The limits of the CDR3 on the DNA are not certain, so only TCRdb's listed CDR3 is given. Other DNA sequences in the sample encode the same CDR3. The rearrangement joins TRBV5-5 to TRBJ1-2; the table's D call, TRBD1, has no DNA check behind it. A total of 15 residues make up the CDR3, ends included. The germline V gene encodes CDR1 SGHKS and CDR2 YYEKEE (reference sequence). CDR3 region: CASSLWGQGSGGYTF.

The genes are TRBV6-1 and TRBJ1-5; D may be TRBD1 (5 bases). Germline CDR1 reads MNHNS; CDR2 reads SASEGT. The CDR3 has 15 amino acids. Trimming pared 3 bases from V and 0 bases from J, leaving 9 bases between. The CDR3 protein is CASSDGGYSNQPQHF. The CDR3 DNA is TGTGCCAGCAGTGATGGGGGGTATAGCAATCAGCCCCAGCATTTT.

The count of this clone is one. This rearrangement joins TRBV11-2 to TRBJ1-2; a weak D match, TRBD1 (5 bases). Trimming pared 1 base from V and 5 bases from J, leaving 8 bases between. This CDR3 is 13 amino acids long. The germline gives CDR1 SGHAT, CDR2 FQNNGV. The CDR3 sequence: CASSLADRYGYTF. CDR3 DNA: TGTGCCAGCAGCTTAGCAGACAGATATGGCTACACCTTC.

This chain joins TRBV29-1 and TRBJ2-7, with D uncertain. Germline CDR1 SQVTM, CDR2 ANQGSEA. This CDR3 has 11 residues. Trimming cost V 5 bases and J 1 base, with 6 bases left between them. CDR3 loop: CSVLGSYEQYF. CDR3 sequence (DNA): TGCAGCGTTTTAGGGTCCTACGAGCAGTACTTC.

The CDR3: CASSQLGAGQPQHF. In nucleotides, the CDR3 is TGTGCCAGCAGCCAACTCGGGGCTGGTCAGCCCCAGCATTTT. The V call is TRBV14, the J call TRBJ1-5; possible D gene TRBD1, 5 bases. The CDR3 totals 14 residues. V dropped 2 bases and J dropped 6 bases, with 11 bases sitting between them. Germline CDR1 SGHDN, CDR2 FVKESK.

The rearrangement links TRBV4-1 to TRBJ2-1; 7 bases are shared with TRBD2. Germline values: CDR1 MGHRA, CDR2 YSYEKL. The CDR3 is 15 residues long. J lost 6 bases, V lost 0 bases, and 5 bases had no gene match. The CDR3 DNA sequence: TGCGCCAGCAGCCAAGACAGTGGGGGGGGCAATGAGCAGTTCTTC. It encodes CASSQDSGGGNEQFF.

The chain joins TRBV6-5 to TRBJ1-1; D gene ambiguous. The CDR3 length is 13 residues. Germline V gene lookup returns CDR1 MNHEY and CDR2 SVGAGI. Deletions cut 0 bases from V and 8 bases from J, with 10 bases between. The CDR3 DNA follows: TGTGCCAGCAGTTACTCGTATGGAAGCGAAGCTTTCTTT. Translating it yields CASSYSYGSEAFF.

CDR3 nucleotides: TGCGCCAGCAGCGGACTCGTGAACACTGAAGCTTTCTTT. Its translation is CASSGLVNTEAFF. V usage is TRBV4-1 and J usage is TRBJ1-1; D call uncertain. Germline CDR1 and CDR2: MGHRA and YSYEKL. This CDR3 has 13 amino acids. V gave up 5 bases and J gave up 0 bases, with 7 bases separating them.

J is TRBJ1-1 and V is TRBV27, with D perhaps TRBD1 (5 bases). This CDR3 contains 15 residues. From germline, CDR1 is MNHEY and CDR2 SMNVEV (reference sequence). Trimming took 1 base from V and 1 from J, leaving 10 bases between them. CDR3 coding DNA: TGTGCCAGCAGTTTATGGTCCACAGGGAACACTGAAGCTTTCTTT. Protein: CASSLWSTGNTEAFF.

This clone turned up a few times. The chain recombines TRBV7-2 with TRBJ1-2, with TRBD1 matching over 11 bases. V was pared by 5 bases and J by 2 bases, with 7 bases of the junction left unmatched. Germline CDR1 SGHTA, CDR2 FQGNSA. CDR3 size: 16 residues. CDR3 region: CASSRRTGGGNYGYTF. DNA for the CDR3: TGTGCCAGCAGCAGGCGGACAGGGGGCGGGAACTATGGCTACACCTTC.

This clone was counted only a few times. The chain carries TRBV15 and TRBJ2-2; 7 bases line up with TRBD2. The trim removed 1 base at V and 1 base at J, leaving 12 bases unmatched. Germline V CDR1 and CDR2: LNHNV, YYDKDF (reference sequence). CDR3 length: 19 amino acids. The CDR3 loop is CATSRGDNGGLMNTGELFF. Here the CDR3 DNA reads TGTGCCACCAGCAGAGGTGACAATGGGGGACTAATGAACACCGGGGAGCTGTTTTTT. Supplemented by reference TRBV15 and TRBJ2-2, the full variable domain reads DAMVIQNPRYQVTQFGKPVTLSCSQTLNHNVMYWYQQKSSQAPKLLFHYYDKDFNNEADTPDNFQSRRPNTSFCFLDIRSPGLGDTAMYLCATSRGDNGGLMNTGELFFGEGSRLTVL.

The chain employs TRBV12-5 and TRBJ2-2; the D is unclear. Germline V gene data show CDR1 as LGHNT and CDR2 as FRNRAP. The ends were cut back, 5 bases at V and 5 bases at J, with 15 bases in the middle. The CDR3 sequence is 15 residues long. The CDR3 loop is CASGAEGLATGELFF. The CDR3 DNA reads TGTGCTAGTGGTGCGGAAGGGTTAGCAACCGGGGAGCTGTTTTTT.

This chain joins TRBV7-8 and TRBJ1-1; no clear D gene. The CDR3 consists of 12 residues. Germline V lookup: CDR1 SGHVS, CDR2 FQNEAQ. The V end lost 4 bases, the J end lost 5 bases, and 8 bases lay between the germline ends. The CDR3 DNA sequence: TGTGCCAGCAGCTCGGTCGGGACTGAAGCTTTCTTT. Amino acid sequence: CASSSVGTEAFF.

The CDR3 DNA is TGTGCCAGCAGCCTTATCGTTAGCGGGGGGCCAACAGATACGCAGTATTTT. Protein product: CASSLIVSGGPTDTQYF. The chain employs TRBV27 and TRBJ2-3, with 10 bases fitting TRBD2. V dropped 6 bases and J dropped 3; count of bases not matched to a gene: 12. This CDR3 contains 17 residues. Germline lookup yields CDR1 MNHEY and CDR2 SMNVEV (reference sequence).

The gene calls are TRBV30 and TRBJ1-2; D ambiguous. V dropped 0 bases and J dropped 4 bases, with 9 bases sitting between them. The CDR3 consists of 13 residues. Germline V gene data show CDR1 as GTSNPN and CDR2 as SVGIG (reference sequence). The CDR3 sequence is CAWSVSSGYGYTF. CDR3 in DNA: TGTGCCTGGAGTGTTAGTTCGGGCTATGGCTACACCTTC.

V is TRBV2 and J is TRBJ2-7; 8 bases line up with TRBD1. There are 16 residues in the CDR3. Unmatched junction bases numbered 13, after V lost 6 bases and J lost 3 bases. Germline CDR1 and CDR2: SNHLY and FYNNEI. This chain's CDR3 is CASRRTGLAFFYEQYF. The CDR3 nucleotides are TGTGCCAGCAGAAGGACAGGGTTAGCCTTCTTCTACGAGCAGTACTTC.

The V gene is TRBV11-1, the J gene TRBJ2-7, with a possible D match to TRBD2 (5 bases). V was pared by 3 bases and J by 3 bases, with 9 bases between. The CDR3 totals 13 residues. The V gene's germline CDR1 is SGHAT and CDR2 FQDESV (reference sequence). DNA of the CDR3: TGTGCCAGCAGCTTGTTCGGGGTCTACGAGCAGTACTTC. Translating gives CASSLFGVYEQYF.

The rearrangement links TRBV11-2 to TRBJ2-7, with D unresolved. The CDR3 spans 14 residues. Trimming stripped 2 bases from V and 3 bases from J, with 11 bases between. Germline V CDR1 and CDR2: SGHAT, FQNNGV. The DNA for the CDR3 is TGTGCCAGCAGCTTAAACCCCCGGTACTACGAGCAGTACTTC. Amino acids: CASSLNPRYYEQYF.

V gene TRBV4-2 combines with J gene TRBJ1-2, with D tentatively TRBD1 (5 bases). Between the trimmed V and J ends, which lost 3 bases and 4 bases, there was a span of 9 bases. This CDR3 region has 13 residues. Germline V gene lookup returns CDR1 LGHNA and CDR2 YNFKEQ. CDR3: CASSHAGGYGYTF. The DNA for the CDR3 is TGTGCCAGCAGCCATGCCGGGGGCTATGGCTACACCTTC.

This chain links TRBV7-2 with TRBJ1-4, with D perhaps TRBD1 (6 bases). The germline V and J ends were trimmed by 11 bases and 3 bases, with 13 bases remaining between them. This CDR3 is built from 13 residues. In germline, CDR1 is SGHTA, CDR2 FQGNSA. The CDR3 DNA sequence: TGTGCCGACCAAGGGGGACCTAATGAAAAACTGTTTTTT. The encoded protein is CADQGGPNEKLFF.

The CDR3 DNA is TGTGCCAGCAGCCTGGGACAGGAGGAGCCCGGGGAGCTGTTTTTT. Amino acid sequence: CASSLGQEEPGELFF. The V and J genes are TRBV7-9 and TRBJ2-2; 8 bases align to TRBD1. With 5 bases clipped from V and 6 bases from J, the junction kept 8 bases outside the gene matches. In germline, CDR1 is SEHNR, CDR2 FQNEAQ (reference sequence). This CDR3 comprises 15 residues. Supplemented by reference TRBV7-9 and TRBJ2-2, the full variable domain reads DTGVSQNPRHKITKRGQNVTFRCDPISEHNRLYWYRQTLGQGPEFLTYFQNEAQLEKSRLLSDRFSAERPKGSFSTLEIQRTEQGDSAMYLCASSLGQEEPGELFFGEGSRLTVL.

This clone was seen once. V usage is TRBV7-3 and J usage is TRBJ2-5; unclear D gene. V was trimmed by 5 bases and J by 5 bases, leaving 6 bases between them. CDR1 and CDR2 from the germline V gene are SGHTA and FQGTGA. The CDR3 consists of 11 residues. CDR3 sequence (DNA): TGTGCCAGCAGCCACGGGGAGACCCAGTACTTC. This sequence encodes CASSHGETQYF. Full variable domain (rest looked up from reference TRBV7-3 and TRBJ2-5): GAGVSQTPSNKVTEKGKYVELRCDPISGHTALYWYRQSLGQGPEFLIYFQGTGAADDSGLPNDRFFAVRPEGSVSTLKIQRTERGDSAVYLCASSHGETQYFGPGTRLLVL.